A selection of T cell receptor beta chains follows, all from one sample in a study of T cell repertoires in cytomegalovirus infection. MiXCR, applied by TCRdb to the reads, yields one record per CDR3 protein. The sample includes approximately 1,000,000 distinct CDR3 sequences, around 29% of them seen just once. Their antigens are not known. The input for sequencing was cultured CD8+ T cells from PBMCs, taken from culture after CMV antigen stimulation. The receptors shown here come from a human donor in good health (CMV status not recorded). Some clones in this sample may be carry-over from other donors' samples. Each CDR3 is given with its conserved first and last residue. The order of the fields is V gene, clone size, J gene, D gene, CDR3 protein, CDR3 DNA. D genes are given only for firm matches. Only part of the rows carry a size: once, few, many, or a class if the clone is expanded.

>TRBV23-1|-|TRBJ1-4|-
CASSQLGGSTTNEKLFF
TGTGCCAGCAGTCAACTCGGGGGATCGACAACTAATGAAAAACTGTTTTTT
>TRBV6-8|-|TRBJ2-7|TRBD2
CASSRGVAGHEQYF
TGTGCCAGCAGTCGCGGGGTAGCGGGCCACGAGCAGTACTTC
>TRBV20-1|-|TRBJ2-7|-
CSYRGAYEQYF
TGCAGTTACCGCGGGGCCTACGAGCAGTACTTC
>TRBV14|-|TRBJ2-1|-
CASSQDKALVEQFF
TGTGCCAGCAGCCAAGATAAGGCTCTAGTTGAGCAGTTCTTC
>TRBV12-3/TRBV12-4|-|TRBJ2-5|-
CASKNTYQETQYF
TGTGCCAGCAAGAATACGTACCAAGAGACCCAGTACTTC
>TRBV6-1|medium-sized|TRBJ2-7|-
CASRADRGSYEQYF
TGTGCCAGCAGGGCCGATCGGGGCTCCTACGAGCAGTACTTC
>TRBV7-8|-|TRBJ1-6|-
CASSLVYNSPLHF
TGTGCCAGCAGCTTAGTTTACAATTCACCCCTCCACTTT
>TRBV24-1|many|TRBJ1-2|-
CATSDGLHYGYTF
TGTGCCACCAGTGATGGACTCCACTATGGCTACACCTTC
>TRBV5-3|-|TRBJ2-3|TRBD1
CASSPGQEKQYF
TGTGCCAGCAGCCCCGGACAGGAAAAGCAGTATTTT
>TRBV29-1|few|TRBJ1-5|-
CSVESHRGEPQHF
TGCAGCGTTGAATCGCACCGGGGAGAGCCCCAGCATTTT
>TRBV4-1|few|TRBJ2-7|-
CASSQQVTYEQYF
TGCGCCAGCAGCCAACAGGTTACCTACGAGCAGTACTTC
>TRBV10-3|few|TRBJ1-1|-
CAISESVGTEAFF
TGTGCCATCAGTGAGTCGGTCGGGACTGAAGCTTTCTTT
>TRBV10-3|-|TRBJ2-3|TRBD2
CAISGSPLAGPNRDTQYF
TGTGCCATCAGTGGATCCCCCCTAGCGGGGCCTAACCGGGATACGCAGTATTTT
>TRBV5-1|-|TRBJ1-1|-
CASSLPFGMNTEAFF
TGCGCCAGCAGCTTGCCGTTTGGGATGAACACTGAAGCTTTCTTT
>TRBV20-1|once|TRBJ1-1|-
CSASQGPGTEAFF
TGCAGTGCTAGTCAGGGCCCGGGCACTGAAGCTTTCTTT
>TRBV2|few|TRBJ2-1|TRBD2
CASSETRGSGGSYNEQFF
TGTGCCAGCAGCGAGACCAGGGGTAGCGGGGGCTCCTACAATGAGCAGTTCTTC
>TRBV5-1|few|TRBJ2-2|-
CASSLYIENTGELFF
TGCGCCAGCAGCTTGTACATTGAGAACACCGGGGAGCTGTTTTTT
>TRBV7-9|-|TRBJ1-4|TRBD1
CASSLPGTGKEKLFF
TGTGCCAGCAGTCTCCCCGGGACAGGGAAAGAAAAACTGTTTTTT
>TRBV11-2|-|TRBJ2-6|TRBD1
CASSLVGTGGYGANVLTF
TGTGCCAGCAGCTTAGTCGGCACAGGGGGCTATGGGGCCAACGTCCTGACTTTC
>TRBV29-1|few|TRBJ1-2|-
CSVEGALSYGYTF
TGCAGCGTTGAAGGGGCCCTAAGCTATGGCTACACCTTC
>TRBV6-6|-|TRBJ2-3|TRBD2
CASKETSGGPDTQYF
TGTGCCAGCAAGGAAACTAGCGGGGGCCCAGATACGCAGTATTTT
>TRBV6-1|-|TRBJ1-1|-
CASSEIGVNTEAFF
TGTGCCAGCAGTGAAATTGGGGTGAACACTGAAGCTTTCTTT
>TRBV7-6|few|TRBJ2-1|-
CASSFSDWNEQFF
TGTGCCAGCAGCTTCTCTGATTGGAATGAGCAGTTCTTC
>TRBV7-2|-|TRBJ1-2|-
CASSLGGVGYGYIF
TGTGCCAGCAGCTTAGGCGGGGTTGGCTATGGCTACATCTTC
>TRBV12-3/TRBV12-4|few|TRBJ1-4|-
CASSLAPEGLEKLFF
TGTGCCAGCAGTTTAGCGCCGGAAGGGCTTGAAAAACTGTTTTTT
>TRBV10-2|-|TRBJ1-1|-
CASRYLPNTEAFF
TGCGCCAGCAGGTATCTCCCGAACACTGAAGCTTTCTTT
>TRBV6-5|few|TRBJ2-1|TRBD1
CASTPGQGVEQFF
TGTGCCAGCACACCGGGACAGGGGGTTGAGCAGTTCTTC
>TRBV4-1|-|TRBJ2-2|-
CASSQDKVSSNTGELFF
TGCGCCAGCAGCCAAGATAAGGTCTCGTCGAACACCGGGGAGCTGTTTTTT
>TRBV7-2|many|TRBJ2-5|-
CASSLALDTQETQYF
TGTGCCAGCAGCTTAGCGCTGGACACCCAAGAGACCCAGTACTTC
>TRBV20-1|-|TRBJ2-1|-
CSAMLEPYNEQFF
TGCAGTGCTATGTTGGAGCCCTACAATGAGCAGTTCTTC
>TRBV19|-|TRBJ1-2|-
CASSIGTGTYGYTF
TGTGCCAGTAGTATTGGAACAGGGACCTATGGCTACACCTTC
>TRBV12-3/TRBV12-4|many|TRBJ1-5|-
CASAPWPSSQHF
TGTGCCAGCGCCCCCTGGCCCTCGTCCCAGCATTTT